This T cell receptor beta chain stems from a study of shared T cell receptors in the human thymus. Only in-frame clones appear in the TCRdb table, and some are missing; sequencing was by immunoSEQ multiplex PCR. The sample yields almost 550,000 clones, 70% to 80% seen once. J lost 3 bases, V lost 4 bases, and 4 bases had no gene match. The CDR3 runs to 14 residues. Germline loops: CDR1 SQVTM, CDR2 ANQGSEA. Worth noting for this clone: Different DNA sequences within this sample yield the same CDR3.

These data also formed part of another study, on human thymus T cells. That source reports: Thymic material originated from resections removed in the course of corrective heart surgery. Thymic and blood repertoires appeared to show biased V and J gene usage.

This TCR was sampled from a boy under two years old with a congenital heart defect. This rearrangement joins TRBV29-1 to TRBJ2-1; 9 positions agree with TRBD2. The specimen was thymocytes. This chain's CDR3 is CSVVGTSHYNEQFF. The CDR3 coding sequence is TGCAGCGTTGTCGGGACTAGCCACTACAATGAGCAGTTCTTC.